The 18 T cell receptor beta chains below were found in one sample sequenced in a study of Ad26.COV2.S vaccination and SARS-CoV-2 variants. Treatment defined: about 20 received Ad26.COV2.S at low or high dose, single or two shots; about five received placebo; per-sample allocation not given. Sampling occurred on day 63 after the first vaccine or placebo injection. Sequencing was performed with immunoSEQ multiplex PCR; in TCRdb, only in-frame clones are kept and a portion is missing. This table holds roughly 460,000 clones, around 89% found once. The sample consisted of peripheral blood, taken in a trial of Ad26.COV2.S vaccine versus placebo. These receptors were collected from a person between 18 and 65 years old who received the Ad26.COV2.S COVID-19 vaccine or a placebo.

The CDR3 here is CASSLTLGVTGANVLTF. The CDR3 DNA reads TGCGCCAGCAGCTTAACTCTCGGGGTAACCGGGGCCAACGTCCTGACTTTC. J is TRBJ2-6 and V is TRBV5-1, with D perhaps TRBD2 (5 bases). Trimming left V 2 bases short and J 4 bases short, with 16 bases between. From germline, CDR1 is SGHRS and CDR2 YFSETQ. The CDR3 runs to 17 residues.

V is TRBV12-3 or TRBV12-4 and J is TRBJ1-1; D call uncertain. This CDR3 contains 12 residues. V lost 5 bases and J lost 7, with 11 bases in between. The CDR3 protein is CASSLSPGEAFF. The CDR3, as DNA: TGTGCCAGCAGTCTTAGCCCAGGTGAAGCTTTCTTT.

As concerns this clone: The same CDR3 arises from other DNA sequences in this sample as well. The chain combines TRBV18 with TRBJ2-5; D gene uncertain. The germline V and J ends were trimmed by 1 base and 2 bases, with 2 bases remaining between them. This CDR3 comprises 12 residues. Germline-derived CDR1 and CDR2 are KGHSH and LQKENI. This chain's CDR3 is CASSPRQETQYF. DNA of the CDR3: TGTGCCAGCTCACCACGACAAGAGACCCAGTACTTC. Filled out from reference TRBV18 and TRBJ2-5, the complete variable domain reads NAGVMQNPRHLVRRRGQEARLRCSPMKGHSHVYWYRQLPEEGLKFMVYLQKENIIDESGMPKERFSAEFPKEGPSILRIQQVVRGDSAAYFCASSPRQETQYFGPGTRLLVL.

CDR3 amino acids: CAWGGLNIYEQYF. The CDR3 coding sequence is TGTGCCTGGGGGGGGTTAAACATCTACGAGCAGTACTTC. This chain connects TRBV30 to TRBJ2-7; perhaps TRBD2 as D (6 bases). Per germline, CDR1 GTSNPN and CDR2 SVGIG (reference sequence). V lost 5 bases and J 3 bases, leaving 14 bases between the germline ends. The CDR3 runs to 13 residues.

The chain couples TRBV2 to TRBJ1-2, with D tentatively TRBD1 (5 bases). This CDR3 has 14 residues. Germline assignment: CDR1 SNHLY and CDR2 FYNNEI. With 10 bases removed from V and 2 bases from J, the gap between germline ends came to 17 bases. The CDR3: CATRLGQKNYGYTF. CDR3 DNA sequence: TGTGCCACCCGCTTGGGGCAGAAAAACTATGGCTACACCTTC. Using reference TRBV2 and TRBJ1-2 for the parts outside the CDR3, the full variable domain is EPEVTQTPSHQVTQMGQEVILRCVPISNHLYFYWYRQILGQKVEFLVSFYNNEISEKSEIFDDQFSVERPDGSNFTLKIRSTKLEDSAMYFCATRLGQKNYGYTFGSGTRLTVV.

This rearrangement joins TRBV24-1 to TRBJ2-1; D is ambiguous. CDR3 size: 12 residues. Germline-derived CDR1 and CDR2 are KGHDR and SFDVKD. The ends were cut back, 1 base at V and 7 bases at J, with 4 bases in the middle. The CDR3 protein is CATSDFNNEQFF. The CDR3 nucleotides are TGTGCCACCAGTGATTTTAATAATGAGCAGTTCTTC.

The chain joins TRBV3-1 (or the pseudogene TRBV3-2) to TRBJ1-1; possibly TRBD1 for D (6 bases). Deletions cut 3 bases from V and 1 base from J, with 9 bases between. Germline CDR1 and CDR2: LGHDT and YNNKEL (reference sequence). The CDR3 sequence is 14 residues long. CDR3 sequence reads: CASSQTQGNTEAFF. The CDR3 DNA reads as TGTGCCAGCAGCCAGACACAGGGGAACACTGAAGCTTTCTTT.

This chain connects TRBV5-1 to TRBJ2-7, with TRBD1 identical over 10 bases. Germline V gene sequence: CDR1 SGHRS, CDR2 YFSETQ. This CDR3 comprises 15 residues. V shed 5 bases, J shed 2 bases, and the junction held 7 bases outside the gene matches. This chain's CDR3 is CASRSSGTGAYEQYF. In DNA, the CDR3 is TGCGCCAGCAGGAGCTCCGGGACAGGGGCCTACGAGCAGTACTTC.

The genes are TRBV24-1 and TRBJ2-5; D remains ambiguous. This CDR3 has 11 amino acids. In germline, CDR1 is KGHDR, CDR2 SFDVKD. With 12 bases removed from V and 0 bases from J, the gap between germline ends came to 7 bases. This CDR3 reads CAGPHQETQYF. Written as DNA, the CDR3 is TGTGCCGGTCCGCACCAAGAGACCCAGTACTTC.

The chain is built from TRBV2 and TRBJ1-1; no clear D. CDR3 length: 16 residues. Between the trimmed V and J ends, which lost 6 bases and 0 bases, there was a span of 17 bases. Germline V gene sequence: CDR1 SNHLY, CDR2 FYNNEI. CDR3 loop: CASSKADVSMNTEAFF. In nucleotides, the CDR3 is TGTGCCAGCAGCAAAGCCGACGTTTCCATGAACACTGAAGCTTTCTTT.

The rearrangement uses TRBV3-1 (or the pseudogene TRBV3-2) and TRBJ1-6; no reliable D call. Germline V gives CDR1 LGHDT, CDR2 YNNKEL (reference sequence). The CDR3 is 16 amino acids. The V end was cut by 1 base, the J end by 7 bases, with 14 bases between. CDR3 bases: TGTGCCAGCAGCCAAGGACCGGCATTTTCCAATTCACCCCTCCACTTT. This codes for CASSQGPAFSNSPLHF.

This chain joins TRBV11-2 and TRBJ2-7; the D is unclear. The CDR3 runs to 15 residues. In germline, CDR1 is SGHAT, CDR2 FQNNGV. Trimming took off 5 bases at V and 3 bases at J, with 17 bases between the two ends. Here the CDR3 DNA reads TGTGCCAGCAGCCCCCACGGTGGTCGGATCTACGAGCAGTACTTC. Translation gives CASSPHGGRIYEQYF.

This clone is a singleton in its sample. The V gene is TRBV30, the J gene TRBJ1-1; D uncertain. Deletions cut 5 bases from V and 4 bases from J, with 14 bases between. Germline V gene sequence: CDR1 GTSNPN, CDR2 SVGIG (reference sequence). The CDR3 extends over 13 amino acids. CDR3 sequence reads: CAWELVTITEAFF. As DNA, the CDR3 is TGTGCCTGGGAACTGGTAACCATCACTGAAGCTTTCTTT.

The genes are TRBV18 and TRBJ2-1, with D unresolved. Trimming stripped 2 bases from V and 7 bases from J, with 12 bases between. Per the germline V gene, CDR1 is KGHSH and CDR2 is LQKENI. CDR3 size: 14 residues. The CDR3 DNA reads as TGTGCCAGCTCACCAGCGTCCCGAATTAATGAGCAGTTCTTC. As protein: CASSPASRINEQFF.

CDR3 bases: TGTGCCAGCAGTTACGAGGGGCGGCCCGGGGAGCTGTTTTTT. As protein: CASSYEGRPGELFF. The chain combines TRBV6-5 with TRBJ2-2; tentatively, D is TRBD1 or TRBD2 (5 bases each). CDR1 is MNHEY and CDR2 is SVGAGI in the germline V gene. This CDR3 is built from 14 residues. The V end lost 2 bases, the J end lost 6 bases, and 10 bases lay between the germline ends.

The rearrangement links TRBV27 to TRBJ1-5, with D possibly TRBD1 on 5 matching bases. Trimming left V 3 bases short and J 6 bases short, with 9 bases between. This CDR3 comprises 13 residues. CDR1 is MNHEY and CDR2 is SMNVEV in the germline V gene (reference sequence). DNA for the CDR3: TGTGCCAGCAGTTTGGAAAGGGGTCAGCCCCAGCATTTT. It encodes CASSLERGQPQHF.

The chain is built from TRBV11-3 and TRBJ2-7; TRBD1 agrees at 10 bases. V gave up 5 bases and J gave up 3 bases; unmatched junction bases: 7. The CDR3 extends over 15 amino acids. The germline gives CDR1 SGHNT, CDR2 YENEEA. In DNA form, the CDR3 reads TGTGCCAGCAGCGAGGGAGGGACAGGGGTCTACGAGCAGTACTTC. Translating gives CASSEGGTGVYEQYF.

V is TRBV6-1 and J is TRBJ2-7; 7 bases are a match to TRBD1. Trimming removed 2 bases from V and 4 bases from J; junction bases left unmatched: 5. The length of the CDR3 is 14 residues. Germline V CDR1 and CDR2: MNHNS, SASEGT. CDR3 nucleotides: TGTGCCAGCAGTGAATCCCCGGGACAGTACGAGCAGTACTTC. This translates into CASSESPGQYEQYF.